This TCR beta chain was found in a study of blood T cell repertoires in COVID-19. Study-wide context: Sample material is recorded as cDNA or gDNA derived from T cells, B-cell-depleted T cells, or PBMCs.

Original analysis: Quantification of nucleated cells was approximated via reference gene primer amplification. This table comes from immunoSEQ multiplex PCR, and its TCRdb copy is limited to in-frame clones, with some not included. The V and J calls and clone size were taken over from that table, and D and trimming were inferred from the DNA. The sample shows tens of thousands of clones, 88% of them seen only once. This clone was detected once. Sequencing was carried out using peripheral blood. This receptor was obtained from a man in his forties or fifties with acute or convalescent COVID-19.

The CDR3 sequence is CASSSGGQGLRGYTF. Here the CDR3 DNA reads TGTGCCAGCAGCTCGGGGGGACAGGGATTGAGAGGCTACACCTTC. The rearrangement uses TRBV7-2 and TRBJ1-2; TRBD1 agrees at 9 bases. Germline loops: CDR1 SGHTA, CDR2 FQGNSA. The CDR3 is 15 residues long. V was pared by 4 bases and J by 8 bases, with 11 bases of the junction left unmatched.